This T cell receptor (beta chain) was obtained from a study of T cell responses to AZD1222 COVID-19 vaccine. Whole-study findings and limits: Just a handful of AZD1222 recipients were seropositive at baseline. Reports say nearly half of spike-specific TCRs go after unmutated variant regions.

As concerns this clone: Its antigen is undetermined.

Repertoires were generated with immunoSEQ multiplex PCR, while TCRdb's copy carries only in-frame clones and drops some. The profile covers 95,000 to 150,000 clones, with 88% appearing a single time and 2% to 2.5% taken by the ten largest. The sample here was peripheral blood, taken on day 0 of AZD1222 vaccination. The clonotype was recovered from an adult in good health.

CDR3 coding DNA: TGTGCCAGCAGGGTGGCAGTCTATGGCTACACCTTC. Its translation: CASRVAVYGYTF. The rearrangement joins TRBV28 to TRBJ1-2; D is ambiguous. From germline, CDR1 is MDHEN and CDR2 SYDVKM. The CDR3 is made up of 12 amino acids. The V end was cut by 6 bases, the J end by 4 bases, with 9 bases between.